These 27 T cell receptor beta chains were sequenced from one sample in a study of T cell repertoires in cytomegalovirus infection. One entry per CDR3 protein results from TCRdb running MiXCR on the reads. The sample has 560,000 or so distinct CDR3 sequences; about 15% are singletons. Material: CD8+ T cells from PBMCs. The receptors stem from a human donor in good health (CMV status not recorded). Some clones in this sample may be carry-over from other donors' samples.

This clonotype was recorded at least ten times. The gene calls are TRBV6-6 and TRBJ2-1; 11 bases align to TRBD1. Trimming at V came to 0 bases and at J to 2 bases, leaving 18 bases not matched to a gene. Looked up from germline, CDR1 is MNHNY and CDR2 is SVGAGI (reference sequence). This CDR3 spans 22 amino acids. The CDR3 is CASSYSPPGRDRGTRPYNEQFF. DNA for the CDR3: TGTGCCAGCAGTTACTCGCCCCCAGGACGGGACAGGGGGACCCGACCCTACAATGAGCAGTTCTTC.

This clonotype was recorded a few times. The rearrangement uses TRBV6-5 and TRBJ1-2, with 9 nucleotides matching TRBD1. V lost 6 bases and J lost 5; bases outside the gene matches: 4. The CDR3 has 13 residues. Per the germline V gene, CDR1 is MNHEY and CDR2 is SVGAGI. CDR3: CASSHRGRYGYTF. CDR3 sequence (DNA): TGTGCCAGCAGCCACAGGGGGCGGTATGGCTACACCTTC.

This clonotype has at least ten counts. The genes are TRBV7-6 and TRBJ2-7; 7 positions agree with TRBD2. V was clipped by 0 bases and J by 2 bases; unmatched bases: 4. There are 15 residues in the CDR3. Germline CDR1 is SGHVS and CDR2 is FNYEAQ. The DNA of the CDR3 is TGTGCCAGCAGCTTAGCGGGAGGGATAACCTACGAGCAGTACTTC. Protein sequence: CASSLAGGITYEQYF. The full variable domain, in which reference TRBV7-6 and TRBJ2-7 provide the parts outside the CDR3, is GAGVSQSPRYKVTKRGQDVALRCDPISGHVSLYWYRQALGQGPEFLTYFNYEAQQDKSGLPNDRFSAERPEGSISTLTIQRTEQRDSAMYRCASSLAGGITYEQYFGPGTRLTVT.

This clonotype was picked up a small number of times. The J gene is TRBJ1-2, the V gene TRBV27; no clear D. V lost 2 bases and J 2 bases, leaving 6 bases between the germline ends. Germline CDR1 MNHEY, CDR2 SMNVEV (reference sequence). The CDR3 consists of 13 residues. The CDR3 loop reads CASSLTQNYGYTF. In DNA form, the CDR3 reads TGTGCCAGCAGTTTAACCCAAAACTATGGCTACACCTTC.

There are many counts of this clonotype. The genes are TRBV6-1 and TRBJ1-1; no clear D gene. V lost 2 bases and J lost 4, with 11 bases in between. This CDR3 spans 14 amino acids. Per germline, CDR1 MNHNS and CDR2 SASEGT. This CDR3 reads CASSEFWEGTEAFF. As DNA, the CDR3 is TGTGCCAGCAGTGAATTTTGGGAGGGCACTGAAGCTTTCTTT.

The chain couples TRBV9 to TRBJ1-1; TRBD1 matches 8 bases. The V segment lost 3 bases and the J segment 4 bases; nucleotides outside the gene matches: 8. This CDR3 has 15 amino acids. CDR1 is SGDLS, CDR2 YYNGEE, per germline. The CDR3: CASSGRQGSSTEAFF. CDR3 in DNA: TGTGCCAGCAGCGGACGACAGGGGTCGAGCACTGAAGCTTTCTTT. The full variable domain, in which reference TRBV9 and TRBJ1-1 provide the parts outside the CDR3, is DSGVTQTPKHLITATGQRVTLRCSPRSGDLSVYWYQQSLDQGLQFLIQYYNGEERAKGNILERFSAQQFPDLHSELNLSSLELGDSALYFCASSGRQGSSTEAFFGQGTRLTVV.

This clonotype occurred many times. The CDR3: CASSLPIAGLYEQYF. The CDR3 DNA is TGTGCCAGCAGCTTACCTATAGCGGGGCTGTACGAGCAGTACTTC. This chain links TRBV7-9 with TRBJ2-7; 8 bases fit TRBD2. The length of the CDR3 is 15 residues. Germline CDR1 SEHNR, CDR2 FQNEAQ (reference sequence). V was clipped by 2 bases and J by 4 bases; unmatched bases: 7.

The table lists this clonotype with many counts. The chain couples TRBV7-8 to TRBJ2-3, with 15 bases aligning to TRBD2. CDR1 and CDR2 from the germline V gene are SGHVS and FQNEAQ. CDR3 length: 17 amino acids. V shed 5 bases and J 6 bases; nucleotides not matched to a gene: 9. Written as DNA, the CDR3 is TGTGCCAGCAGCCCCTGGACTAGCGGGGGGGCAGAGGATACGCAGTATTTT. Translation gives CASSPWTSGGAEDTQYF.

The chain combines TRBV6-1 with TRBJ2-7, with D unclear. Germline values: CDR1 MNHNS, CDR2 SASEGT. V was clipped by 6 bases and J by 3 bases, with 15 bases between them. CDR3 length: 14 amino acids. In DNA, the CDR3 is TGTGCCAGCAGACCCCCCGAATCGATCTACGAGCAGTACTTC. It is translated as CASRPPESIYEQYF.

This clonotype was detected ten times or more. The genes are TRBV7-9 and TRBJ2-5, with a tentative D call TRBD2 (6 bases). Trimming took off 7 bases at V and 2 bases at J, with 17 bases between the two ends. From germline, CDR1 is SEHNR and CDR2 FQNEAQ (reference sequence). This CDR3 has 15 residues. The CDR3 spells CASIEGSGAQETQYF. The CDR3 nucleotides are TGTGCCAGCATCGAGGGGTCGGGAGCGCAAGAGACCCAGTACTTC.

At least ten counts were recorded for this clonotype. This sequence joins TRBV6-6 and TRBJ2-1; D perhaps matches TRBD2 (7 bases). V dropped 5 bases and J dropped 3 bases, with 17 bases sitting between them. The CDR3 consists of 16 residues. Germline loops: CDR1 MNHNY, CDR2 SVGAGI (reference sequence). The CDR3 coding sequence is TGTGCCAGCAGTCCGGGGGCGGGAGCAAACTACAATGAGCAGTTCTTC. As protein: CASSPGAGANYNEQFF.

This clonotype was counted ten times or more. The chain links TRBV7-9 to TRBJ1-1, with TRBD1 identical over 8 bases. This CDR3 region has 15 residues. Trimming at V came to 1 base and at J to 1 base, leaving 2 bases not matched to a gene. Germline CDR1 SEHNR, CDR2 FQNEAQ (reference sequence). CDR3 sequence: CASSLVTGANTEAFF. The DNA of the CDR3 is TGTGCCAGCAGCTTAGTGACAGGGGCGAACACTGAAGCTTTCTTT.

This clonotype turned up a few times. The chain uses TRBV4-1 and TRBJ1-2; D not resolved. The CDR3 length is 16 residues. Trimming took 1 base from V and 6 from J, leaving 18 bases between them. Germline V CDR1 and CDR2: MGHRA, YSYEKL. The CDR3 loop reads CASSQGPLSQADGYTF. The CDR3 DNA reads as TGCGCCAGCAGCCAAGGCCCATTGAGCCAGGCGGATGGCTACACCTTC.

This clonotype came up many times. This rearrangement joins TRBV11-2 to TRBJ2-2; D might be TRBD2 (6 bases). V was shortened by 5 bases and J by 4 bases, with 17 bases between the two germline ends. Germline V gives CDR1 SGHAT, CDR2 FQNNGV. This CDR3 spans 16 amino acids. The CDR3 DNA is TGTGCCAGCAGCGCCCACAGACTAGAAATCACCGGGGAGCTGTTTTTT. Its translation: CASSAHRLEITGELFF.

This clonotype was seen more than once but under ten times. The chain links TRBV25-1 to TRBJ1-5; D might be TRBD1 (5 bases). The CDR3 length is 14 residues. The germline V gene encodes CDR1 MGHDK and CDR2 SYGVNS. V lost 1 base and J 4 bases, leaving 8 bases between the germline ends. CDR3 bases: TGTGCCAGCAGTGAATGGGGGACGAATCAGCCCCAGCATTTT. It yields the protein CASSEWGTNQPQHF.

On this clonotype: This likely comes from a read error, as the CDR3 has no conserved phenylalanine or tryptophan at its end. The DNA is omitted, as the CDR3 cannot be located on it reliably, and the CDR3 follows TCRdb's listing. The chain combines TRBV14 with TRBJ2-7; whether TRBD2, the table's D call, matches the DNA was not checked. Germline CDR1 reads SGHDN; CDR2 reads FVKESK. The length of the CDR3 is 14 amino acids, counting both ends. CDR3 in amino acids: CASRHGAIPIHRYL.

The chain uses TRBV15 and TRBJ1-2, with 8 bases fitting TRBD1. CDR1 and CDR2 from the germline V gene are LNHNV and YYDKDF (reference sequence). CDR3 size: 14 residues. J was trimmed by 8 bases and V by 0 bases; bases with no gene match: 5. The CDR3: CATSREGTGEGYTF. The CDR3 coding sequence is TGTGCCACCAGCAGAGAAGGGACAGGCGAGGGCTACACCTTC.

The CDR3 is CASSLSVRMNTEAFF. CDR3 DNA: TGTGCCAGCAGTTTATCGGTTCGTATGAACACTGAAGCTTTCTTT. The V and J genes are TRBV28 and TRBJ1-1; D ambiguous. The CDR3 spans 15 residues. Germline CDR1 is MDHEN and CDR2 is SYDVKM. The V gene lost 1 base and the J gene lost 0 bases, with 9 bases spanning the gap.

The chain recombines TRBV4-2 with TRBJ1-1, with D perhaps TRBD1 (5 bases). V dropped 4 bases and J dropped 3 bases, with 12 bases sitting between them. CDR1 and CDR2 (germline): LGHNA, YNFKEQ. This CDR3 has 14 residues. CDR3 sequence reads: CASSPLVGHTEAFF. CDR3 DNA: TGTGCCAGCAGCCCTTTAGTGGGGCACACTGAAGCTTTCTTT.

This clonotype was seen at least ten times. The V gene is TRBV7-9, the J gene TRBJ2-3, with a possible D match to TRBD1 (6 bases). Trimming removed 11 bases at V and 6 bases at J, with 12 bases between. This CDR3 comprises 11 residues. CDR1 is SEHNR, CDR2 FQNEAQ, per germline (reference sequence). The CDR3: CALGARDTQYF. The CDR3 DNA reads as TGTGCCCTGGGGGCGAGGGATACGCAGTATTTT.

J is TRBJ1-1 and V is TRBV15; possibly TRBD1 for D (5 bases). The CDR3 totals 13 residues. Trimming removed 4 bases at V and 6 bases at J, with 12 bases between. CDR1 and CDR2 (germline): LNHNV, YYDKDF (reference sequence). The CDR3 sequence is CATSTHGGAEAFF. The CDR3 DNA reads as TGTGCCACCAGCACGCACGGGGGGGCTGAAGCTTTCTTT. The full variable domain, its missing parts supplied by reference TRBV15 and TRBJ1-1, is DAMVIQNPRYQVTQFGKPVTLSCSQTLNHNVMYWYQQKSSQAPKLLFHYYDKDFNNEADTPDNFQSRRPNTSFCFLDIRSPGLGDTAMYLCATSTHGGAEAFFGQGTRLTVV.

This clonotype was picked up a small number of times. The chain combines TRBV19 with TRBJ2-7; 11 nucleotides line up with TRBD1. V dropped 8 bases and J dropped 0; count of bases not matched to a gene: 3. This CDR3 contains 14 residues. Germline V gene sequence: CDR1 LNHDA, CDR2 SQIVND (reference sequence). CDR3 region: CASGTGGTSYEQYF. CDR3 nucleotides: TGTGCCAGTGGGACAGGGGGGACCTCCTACGAGCAGTACTTC.

This clonotype has ten or more counts. For the CDR3, the DNA is TGTGCCAGCAGCTTAGCTCCGGGGGCGCTCCACGAGCAGTACTTC. Amino acid sequence: CASSLAPGALHEQYF. The chain joins TRBV7-6 to TRBJ2-7; D is tentatively TRBD1 or TRBD2 (6 bases each). The CDR3 has 15 amino acids. CDR1 is SGHVS, CDR2 FNYEAQ, per germline. Trimming cost V 0 bases and J 5 bases, with 14 bases left between them. Combining the CDR3 with reference TRBV7-6 and TRBJ2-7 gives the whole variable domain GAGVSQSPRYKVTKRGQDVALRCDPISGHVSLYWYRQALGQGPEFLTYFNYEAQQDKSGLPNDRFSAERPEGSISTLTIQRTEQRDSAMYRCASSLAPGALHEQYFGPGTRLTVT.

This clonotype was recorded a few times. The chain recombines TRBV5-5 with TRBJ1-1; D possibly corresponds to TRBD1 (5 bases). This CDR3 region has 11 residues. Germline V gene lookup returns CDR1 SGHKS and CDR2 YYEKEE (reference sequence). The V end was cut by 1 base, the J end by 11 bases, with 9 bases between. The CDR3 DNA follows: TGTGCCAGCAGCTTGAACGGGGGTGCTTTCTTT. Its protein product is CASSLNGGAFF.

This clonotype was observed a single time. The chain links TRBV27 to TRBJ1-1; TRBD1 agrees at 10 bases. Unmatched junction bases numbered 9, after V lost 3 bases and J lost 8 bases. This CDR3 contains 15 residues. Germline CDR1 MNHEY, CDR2 SMNVEV (reference sequence). This CDR3 is CASSLSDRGDIEAFF. The CDR3 coding sequence is TGTGCCAGCAGTTTGTCGGACAGGGGGGATATAGAAGCTTTCTTT.

The V call is TRBV7-2, the J call TRBJ2-5; 14 bases agree with TRBD2. J was trimmed by 3 bases and V by 8 bases; bases with no gene match: 17. The CDR3 is 19 residues long. Germline-derived CDR1 and CDR2 are SGHTA and FQGNSA. CDR3 bases: TGTGCCAGCCCCCCAGGACTAGCGGGGGGCCCGAATCTGAAAGAGACCCAGTACTTC. Translation: CASPPGLAGGPNLKETQYF.

A few counts support this clonotype. The chain links TRBV12-3 or TRBV12-4 to TRBJ2-2, with TRBD2 as a possible D gene (7 bases). V dropped 11 bases and J dropped 6 bases, with 16 bases sitting between them. The CDR3 is 13 amino acids. The CDR3 here is CAGLRGAAGELFF. CDR3 nucleotides: TGTGCCGGCTTACGGGGGGCTGCCGGGGAGCTGTTTTTT.